This TCR beta chain was identified during a study of blood T cell repertoires in COVID-19 (dated by TCRdb to 2019 to 2021). Concerning the study at large: Samples covering the acute and convalescent phases of COVID-19 were provided by collaborators in the United States, Italy and Spain. The material from the prospective study consisted of cDNA or gDNA derived from T cells, B-cell-depleted T cells, or PBMCs. The samples were drawn from two sources: the first 160 participants of the ongoing ImmuneRACE study, and about 1,300 subjects contributed by 6 global collaborators. The repertoires were released in a freely available public database meant as a resource for research on the immune response to SARS-CoV-2. Sample metadata almost always included a de-identified subject ID, COVID-19 status, age in years and sex. Subjects who had been exposed to COVID-19, were actively infected with it, or had recovered from it provided the deeply sampled blood TCRbeta repertoires that made up the dataset. Where HLA class I and class II types were available, the types were taken from metadata supplied by the sample provider, not from assay-based typing. Beyond this particular receptor, the publication reports: The quantity of clinical and demographic metadata differed by source and by participant and was supplied without curation.

In the prospective study, participants were about 18 to 90 years old, resided in 24 geographic areas of the United States, and were enrolled through a virtual design. Cohort assignment in the prospective study relied on participant-reported clinical history from a screening survey and a study questionnaire. ImmuneRACE Cohort 3 recovered participants were defined by two consecutive negative NP/OP PCR tests, healthcare professional clearance, or symptom resolution. In the prospective study, mobile phlebotomists collected whole blood, serum and a nasopharyngeal or oropharyngeal swab from each participant. Participants in the prospective study had the option to provide additional blood draws and questionnaires over a roughly 2-month period. Before DNA extraction, blood samples from the prospective study were shipped at room temperature or frozen. With respect to this clone: Its antigen is still unknown. No clone much larger than this one lies a single base away; base qualities are absent.

TCRbeta CDR3 regions were amplified from genomic DNA by means of the immunoSEQ Assay, a bias-controlled multiplex PCR. As for how the authors treated the data: The number of nucleated cells in each sample was estimated by amplification of reference gene primers within the assay. Sequence reads were collapsed and filtered to measure the absolute abundance of every unique TCRbeta CDR3 rearrangement. For each sample, productive Simpson clonality was calculated as the square root of Simpson's diversity index over productive rearrangements. Here the immuneACCESS table is served through TCRdb, limited to in-frame sequences with V and J called. Missing clones are a known gap in these copies; in checked studies unresolved V genes cover under half, and the rest lacks a known reason. V, J and clone size reflect that table, while D and trimming were determined from the DNA. The sample table lists just under 250,000 clones, about 89% of them with a count of one. The ten largest clones capture 4.1% of the sample.

Deletion took 5 bases off V and 2 bases off J, with a span of 9 bases between the germline ends. From the germline V gene, CDR1 is SGHTA and CDR2 is FQGTGA. The CDR3 spans 14 residues, from the cysteine through the phenylalanine. Only the CDR3 DNA is retained, 42 bases long and in frame from the first base. This clonotype was sampled from a woman under 40 who had recovered from COVID-19. The chain links TRBV7-3 with TRBJ1-4; the D gene is perhaps TRBD1, on 5 matching bases. The sample comprised PBMCs or T cells enriched from blood (not recorded which). The DNA sequence is as follows: TGTGCCAGCAGCCGGGGGGACACTAATGAAAAACTGTTTTTT. It translates to CASSRGDTNEKLFF.